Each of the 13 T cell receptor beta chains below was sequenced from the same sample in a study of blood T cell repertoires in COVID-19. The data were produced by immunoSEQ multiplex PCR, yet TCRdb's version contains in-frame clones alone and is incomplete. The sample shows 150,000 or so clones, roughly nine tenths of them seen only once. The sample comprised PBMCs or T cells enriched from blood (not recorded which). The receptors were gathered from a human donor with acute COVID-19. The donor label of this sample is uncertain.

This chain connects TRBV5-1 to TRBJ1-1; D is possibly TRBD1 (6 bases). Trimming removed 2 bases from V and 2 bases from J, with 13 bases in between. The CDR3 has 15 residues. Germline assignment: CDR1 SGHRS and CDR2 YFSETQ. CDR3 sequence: CASSLDNRDNTEAFF. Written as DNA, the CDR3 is TGCGCCAGCAGCTTAGATAACAGGGACAACACTGAAGCTTTCTTT.

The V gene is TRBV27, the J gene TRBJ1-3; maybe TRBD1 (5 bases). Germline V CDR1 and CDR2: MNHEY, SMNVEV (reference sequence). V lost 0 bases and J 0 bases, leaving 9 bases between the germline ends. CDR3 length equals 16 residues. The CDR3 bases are TGTGCCAGCAGTTTATCCATGGGGCCCTCTGGAAACACCATATATTTT. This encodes CASSLSMGPSGNTIYF.

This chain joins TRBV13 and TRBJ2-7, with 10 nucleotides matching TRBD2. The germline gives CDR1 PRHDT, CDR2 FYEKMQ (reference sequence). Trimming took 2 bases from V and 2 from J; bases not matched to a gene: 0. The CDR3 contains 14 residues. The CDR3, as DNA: TGTGCCAGCAGCTTAAGCGGGGGGGCCTACGAGCAGTACTTC. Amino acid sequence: CASSLSGGAYEQYF.

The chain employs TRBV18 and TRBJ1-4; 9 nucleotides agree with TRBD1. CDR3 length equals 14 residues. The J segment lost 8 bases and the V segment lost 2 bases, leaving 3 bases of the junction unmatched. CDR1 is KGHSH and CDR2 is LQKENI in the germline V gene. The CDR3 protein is CASSPTGGWEKLFF. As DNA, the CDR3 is TGTGCCAGCTCACCAACAGGGGGCTGGGAAAAACTGTTTTTT.

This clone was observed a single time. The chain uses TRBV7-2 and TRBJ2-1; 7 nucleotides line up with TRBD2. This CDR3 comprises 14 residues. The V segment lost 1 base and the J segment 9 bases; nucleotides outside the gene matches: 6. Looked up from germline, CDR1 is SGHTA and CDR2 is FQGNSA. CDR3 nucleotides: TGTGCCAGCAGCTTAGGGACTAGTACCGGTGAGCAGTTCTTC. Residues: CASSLGTSTGEQFF.

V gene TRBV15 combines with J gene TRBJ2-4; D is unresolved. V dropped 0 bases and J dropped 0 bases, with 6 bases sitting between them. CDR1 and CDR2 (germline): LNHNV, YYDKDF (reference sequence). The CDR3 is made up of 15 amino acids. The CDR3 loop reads CATSRDGLAKNIQYF. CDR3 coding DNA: TGTGCCACCAGCAGAGATGGGCTAGCCAAAAACATTCAGTACTTC.

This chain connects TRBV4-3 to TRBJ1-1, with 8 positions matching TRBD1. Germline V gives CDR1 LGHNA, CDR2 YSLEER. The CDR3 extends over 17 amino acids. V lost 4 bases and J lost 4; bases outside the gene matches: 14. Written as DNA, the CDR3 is TGCGCCAGCAGCCTAAAAGCCAGGGGGCTAGAGGGCACTGAAGCTTTCTTT. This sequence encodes CASSLKARGLEGTEAFF.

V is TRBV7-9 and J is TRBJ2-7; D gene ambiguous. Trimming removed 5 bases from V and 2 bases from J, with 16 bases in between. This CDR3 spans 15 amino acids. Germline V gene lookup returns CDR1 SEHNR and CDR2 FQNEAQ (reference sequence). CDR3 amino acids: CASSPKGARTYEQYF. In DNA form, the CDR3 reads TGTGCCAGCAGCCCCAAAGGAGCGCGGACCTACGAGCAGTACTTC.

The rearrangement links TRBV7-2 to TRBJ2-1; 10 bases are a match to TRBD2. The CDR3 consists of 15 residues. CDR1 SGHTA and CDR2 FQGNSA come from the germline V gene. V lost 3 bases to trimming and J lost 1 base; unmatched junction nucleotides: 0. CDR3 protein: CASSFSGGSYNEQFF. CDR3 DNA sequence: TGTGCCAGCAGCTTTAGCGGGGGGTCCTACAATGAGCAGTTCTTC.

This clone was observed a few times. The CDR3 sequence: CASSPGTGYQPQHF. The CDR3 DNA follows: TGTGCCAGCAGTCCCGGGACAGGGTACCAGCCCCAGCATTTT. J is TRBJ1-5 and V is TRBV27; 9 bases agree with TRBD1. From germline, CDR1 is MNHEY and CDR2 SMNVEV (reference sequence). V trimming: 5 bases; J trimming: 7 bases; junction bases outside the gene matches: 6. The CDR3 covers 14 residues.

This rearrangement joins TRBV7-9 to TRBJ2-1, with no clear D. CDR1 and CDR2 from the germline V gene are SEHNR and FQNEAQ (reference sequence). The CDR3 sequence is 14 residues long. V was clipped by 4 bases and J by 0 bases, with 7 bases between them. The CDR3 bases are TGTGCCAGCAGCTCTATCGACTCCTACAATGAGCAGTTCTTC. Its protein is CASSSIDSYNEQFF.

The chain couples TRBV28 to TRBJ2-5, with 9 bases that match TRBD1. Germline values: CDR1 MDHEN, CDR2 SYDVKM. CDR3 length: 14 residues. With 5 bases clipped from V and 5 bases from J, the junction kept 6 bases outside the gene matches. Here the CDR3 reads CASSPGTGSETQYF. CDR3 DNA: TGTGCCAGCAGTCCGGGGACAGGGTCCGAGACCCAGTACTTC.

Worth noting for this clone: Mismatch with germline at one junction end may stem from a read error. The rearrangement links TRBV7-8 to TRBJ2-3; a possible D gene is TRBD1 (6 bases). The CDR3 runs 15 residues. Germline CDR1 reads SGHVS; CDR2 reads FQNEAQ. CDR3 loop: CASRTRGRGTDTQYF. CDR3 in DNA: TGTGCCAGCAGGACCCGGGGCAGGGGCACGGATACGCAGTATTTT.